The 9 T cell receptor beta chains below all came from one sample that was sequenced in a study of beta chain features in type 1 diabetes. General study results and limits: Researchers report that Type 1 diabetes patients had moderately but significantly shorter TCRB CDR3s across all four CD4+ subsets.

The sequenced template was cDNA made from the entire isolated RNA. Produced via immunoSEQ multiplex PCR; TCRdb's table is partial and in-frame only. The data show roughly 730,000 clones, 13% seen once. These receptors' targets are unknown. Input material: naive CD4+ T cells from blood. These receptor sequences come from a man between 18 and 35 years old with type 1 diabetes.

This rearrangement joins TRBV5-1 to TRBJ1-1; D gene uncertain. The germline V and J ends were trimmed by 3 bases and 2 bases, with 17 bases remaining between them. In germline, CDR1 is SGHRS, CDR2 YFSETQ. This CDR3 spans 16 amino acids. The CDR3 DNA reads TGCGCCAGCAGCTCCAGTAAGCCCGGGATCAACACTGAAGCTTTCTTT. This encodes CASSSSKPGINTEAFF.

The CDR3 sequence is CASGGEQFF. In DNA form, the CDR3 reads TGTGCCAGCGGGGGTGAGCAGTTCTTC. The chain carries TRBV7-9 and TRBJ2-1; D might be TRBD1 or TRBD2, each matching 5 bases. V lost 8 bases and J 9 bases, leaving 5 bases between the germline ends. The CDR3 spans 9 residues. Germline V gene lookup returns CDR1 SEHNR and CDR2 FQNEAQ (reference sequence). The full variable domain, rest sourced from reference TRBV7-9 and TRBJ2-1, is DTGVSQNPRHKITKRGQNVTFRCDPISEHNRLYWYRQTLGQGPEFLTYFQNEAQLEKSRLLSDRFSAERPKGSFSTLEIQRTEQGDSAMYLCASGGEQFFGPGTRLTVL.

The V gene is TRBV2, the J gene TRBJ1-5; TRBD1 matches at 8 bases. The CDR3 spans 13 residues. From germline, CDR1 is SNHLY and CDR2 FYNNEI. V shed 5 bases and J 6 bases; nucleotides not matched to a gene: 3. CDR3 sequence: CASSPGQAQPQHF. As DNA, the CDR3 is TGTGCCAGCAGTCCGGGACAGGCTCAGCCCCAGCATTTT.

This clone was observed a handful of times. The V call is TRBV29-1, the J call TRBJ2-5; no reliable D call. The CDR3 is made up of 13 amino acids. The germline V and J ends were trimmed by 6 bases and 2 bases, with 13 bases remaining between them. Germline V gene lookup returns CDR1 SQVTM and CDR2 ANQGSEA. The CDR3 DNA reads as TGCAGCGTGGGCCTGAGCGCTCAAGAGACCCAGTACTTC. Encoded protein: CSVGLSAQETQYF.

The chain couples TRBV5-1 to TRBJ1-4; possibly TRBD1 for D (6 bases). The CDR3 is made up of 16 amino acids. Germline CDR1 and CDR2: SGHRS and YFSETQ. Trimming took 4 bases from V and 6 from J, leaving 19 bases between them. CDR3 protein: CASSPSLGGLDEKLFF. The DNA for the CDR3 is TGCGCCAGCAGCCCTAGCCTCGGGGGGCTAGATGAAAAACTGTTTTTT.

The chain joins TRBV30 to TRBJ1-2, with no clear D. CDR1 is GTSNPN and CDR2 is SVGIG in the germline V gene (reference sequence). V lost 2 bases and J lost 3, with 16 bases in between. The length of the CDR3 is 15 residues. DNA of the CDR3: TGTGCCTGGAGTCACCCCGGGCAGATATACTATGGCTACACCTTC. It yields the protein CAWSHPGQIYYGYTF.

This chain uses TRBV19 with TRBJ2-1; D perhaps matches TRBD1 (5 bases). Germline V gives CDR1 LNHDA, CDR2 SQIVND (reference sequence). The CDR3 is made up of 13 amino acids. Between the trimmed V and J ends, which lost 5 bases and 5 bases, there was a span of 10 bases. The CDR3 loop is CASSLGQDNEQFF. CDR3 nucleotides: TGTGCCAGTAGTTTAGGACAAGACAATGAGCAGTTCTTC.

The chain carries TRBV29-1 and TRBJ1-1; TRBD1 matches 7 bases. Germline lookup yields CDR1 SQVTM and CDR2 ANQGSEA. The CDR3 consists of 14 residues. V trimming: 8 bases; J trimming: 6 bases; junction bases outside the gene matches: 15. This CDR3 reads CSINDRVQIPEAFF. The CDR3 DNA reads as TGCAGCATAAACGACAGGGTCCAGATCCCTGAAGCTTTCTTT. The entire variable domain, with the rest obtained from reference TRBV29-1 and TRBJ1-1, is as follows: SAVISQKPSRDICQRGTSLTIQCQVDSQVTMMFWYRQQPGQSLTLIATANQGSEATYESGFVIDKFPISRPNLTFSTLTVSNMSPEDSSIYLCSINDRVQIPEAFFGQGTRLTVV.

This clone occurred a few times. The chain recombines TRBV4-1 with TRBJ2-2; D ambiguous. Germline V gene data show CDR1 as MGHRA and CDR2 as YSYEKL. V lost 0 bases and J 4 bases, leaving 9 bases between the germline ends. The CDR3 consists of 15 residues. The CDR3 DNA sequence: TGCGCCAGCAGCCAAGATCTCGGAGTCACCGGGGAGCTGTTTTTT. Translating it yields CASSQDLGVTGELFF.